This T cell receptor beta chain was identified during a study of cytomegalovirus exposure and HLA in healthy donors (dated by TCRdb to 2016 to 2017). Some background on the complete study: In an earlier analysis of several hundred of the donors, about 260 Gb of sequence data and just under 120 million unique TCR beta sequences from 180 million or so T cells were reported. An early release covering around 630 HLA-typed donors comprised approximately 290 gigabases of sequencing data and approximately 80 million unique TCR sequences. Of the roughly 400 genotyped donors, 81% fell in the genetic ancestry cluster associated with self-reported Caucasian donors. The study aimed to test whether cataloging public T cell receptors could reveal signatures of past pathogen exposure. Using immunosequencing, the study profiled T cell repertoires from fewer than 700 subjects and related those repertoires to cytomegalovirus serostatus. Besides the first cohort of around 670 subjects, a separate validation cohort made up of 120 or so different subjects was used. High-throughput TCR immunosequencing, statistical association of individual TCRs with disease status, and machine learning were combined to predict cytomegalovirus infection status. A later analysis re-analyzed previously published TCR beta repertoires from 666 donors and added high-resolution HLA genotyping to study TCR occurrence patterns. Rather than using new phenotypic data, the later analysis identified candidate immune exposures from TCR beta sequences and from how often those sequences occurred across donors. An earlier analysis of around 540 of the donors applied high-throughput TCR beta sequencing to assess whether each TCR beta V gene segment acted as functional or pseudogenic. Donor age, sex, ethnicity and CMV serostatus were compiled together with the repertoire data. A later genetic analysis used genome-wide SNP genotypes for about 60% of the roughly 670 donors, treating that subset as a discovery cohort. Every repertoire in the discovery cohort had been generated on one and the same sequencing platform. HLA typing included class I and class II loci at four-digit resolution. Typing coverage differed by locus: A, B, C, DRB1 and DQB1 were typed in roughly 620-630 donors, DQA1 in about 500, DPA1 in 606, and DPB1 in 450 to 490. Roughly 5 DR-DQ haplotypes were handled as single units for association and clustering because linkage in the cohort was strong. Among around 400 genotyped donors of the cohort, an average of roughly 230,000 unique TCR beta nucleotide sequences was sequenced per donor, of which 15% to 20% were non-productive. Findings and caveats that apply to the study as a whole: In the study, around 160 TCR beta chains were listed as associated with cytomegalovirus. Some IMGT-functional V segments, including TRBV6-2 and TRBV6-3, could not be told apart with the 87-base-pair reads, so those segments were excluded. A cluster of highly shared sequence variants was judged likely to be a technical artifact of the sequencing pipeline. The authors suggested that the approach could potentially be extended to other disease states and immunological phenotypes. A later analysis associated about 18,000 TCR beta sequences with specific HLA alleles at a false discovery rate of 0.05. Most TCR sequences were seen in very few donors, while some public TCRs were found in many individuals. This cohort had only TCR beta chains sequenced, and the lack of alpha or paired-chain data limited which features could be detected. Immune exposure information for the cohort was limited to CMV serostatus. A further reported finding was that TCR beta sequences accurately predicted the HLA-A and HLA-B alleles for most subjects in the first cohort. According to a later analysis, TCR association rates differed among HLA loci, with DRB1 alleles showing the most associated TCRs and HLA-C alleles showing the fewest. In vitro tests confirmed that a few of the cytomegalovirus-associated TCR beta chains recognize cytomegalovirus antigens. When HLA alleles, especially DR and DQ, strongly co-occurred, attributing TCR associations to individual alleles was difficult. In a later analysis, HLA-associated TCR beta chains showed more clonal expansion and lower generation probabilities than non-associated chains that were equally common. Because HLA typing was unavailable for some donors at each locus, only the typed subset was used in association tests. According to a later analysis, parvovirus B19, influenza, CMV and Epstein-Barr virus appeared linked to several top co-occurrence clusters. Most CMV-associated TCR beta chains appeared to be HLA-restricted in a later analysis, and the HLA associations seemed to be driven largely by CMV exposure. In a later genetic analysis, a missense DCLRE1C variant was associated with V-gene and J-gene trimming of TCR beta chains, and the association was replicated in an independent cohort. Because counts were too low, more than 15 rarely observed V segments, including chromosome 9 orphons, were left out of the earlier analysis of 587 of the donors. The presence/absence analyses assumed that sequencing depth was roughly uniform across donors, and that assumption may not be true. According to a later genetic analysis, donors in an Asian-associated ancestry cluster had fewer N-insertions in productive TCRs than the approximately 650-donor mean. Correlated functional status among segregating V segments might be attributable to linkage disequilibrium, but an unknown experimental factor could not be ruled out. In both the original and validation cohorts, the classifier was reported to diagnose cytomegalovirus status with high specificity and sensitivity. An earlier analysis of approximately 570 of the donors showed that most TCR beta V segments appeared in productive rearrangements either about 90% or about 30% of the time, which broadly matched IMGT annotations.

The cohort consisted of some 730 healthy bone marrow donors. At the time of sampling, all cohort members were nominally healthy, though unrecorded immune exposures were likely present. The donor tested CMV seropositive, placing the donor among the roughly 270 seropositive members of the cohort. A peripheral blood sample was provided by each donor, and peripheral blood mononuclear cells were used for TCR beta sequencing. The Qiagen DNeasy Blood Extraction Kit was used to extract genomic DNA from the blood cell samples. This clone was counted only a few times. Which antigen it targets is not known. Nothing much larger sits one base from this clone, and base qualities are not available. The library relied on the immunoSEQ multiplex PCR assay. For the multiplex PCR, a mixture combining 60 forward primers for TCR Vbeta segments and 13 reverse primers for TCR Jbeta segments was used. The CDR3 region of rearranged TCR beta genes was amplified from genomic DNA with a multiplex PCR assay. The amplified TCR beta libraries were sequenced on the Illumina HiSeq System as 87-base-pair reads. As for the original processing: A later analysis counted some 80 million unique TCR beta chains across the 666 repertoires, and 9 million to 14 million of these chains were shared by at least two donors. Raw reads were error-corrected and collapsed into unique sequences by a nearest-neighbor algorithm in which closely related sequences were merged to remove PCR and sequencing errors. V, D and J gene segments were assigned by aligning CDR3 sequences to IMGT reference sequences. For a sequence to be retained, a match of at least six nucleotides to both a V gene segment and a J gene segment was required. A rearrangement was called productive if the CDR3 had no stop codons and remained in frame with V and J, and every other rearrangement was called non-productive. CDR3 was defined by IMGT convention, running from the second conserved V-encoded cysteine to the conserved J-encoded phenylalanine. The earlier analysis of a few hundred of the donors excluded any sequence lacking an unambiguous match to a single V gene segment. An earlier analysis of a few hundred of the donors called V segments functional above 56.7% productive rearrangements and segregating when the between-donor standard deviation exceeded 5%. A statistical classification framework was developed to diagnose cytomegalovirus status using the catalog of TCR beta chain sequences. A later analysis assigned V and J genes by comparing TCR nucleotide sequences with IMGT/GENE-DB human TR gene sequences. The TCRdist pipeline was used in a later analysis to assign CDR3 sequences and most-parsimonious VDJ recombination scenarios. In a later analysis, each TCR beta chain was defined by its CDR3 amino acid sequence together with its V-gene family, and reads without a unique V-gene family were excluded. To address suspected cross-contamination and a sequencing artifact, a later analysis removed roughly 640 highly shared, low-generation-probability nucleotide sequences. In a later analysis, a clonal expansion index was calculated for each public chain from normalized within-repertoire ranks of inferred template counts. A later analysis computed generation probabilities with a VDJ recombination model fitted to out-of-frame rearrangements, and checked the results against IGoR. In a later analysis, TCR-TCR, TCR-HLA and TCR-CMV co-occurrence was scored with hypergeometric tests, and a repertoire-size bias correction was applied to TCR pairs. In a later analysis, false discovery rates were estimated by permuting HLA or CMV assignments 20 times. In a later analysis, co-occurring TCRs were grouped using DBSCAN, and TCRdist sequence similarity was added for clustering within HLA-allele-positive subsets. Repertoires with fewer than 30,000 or more than 120,000 public chains, plus five repertoires with anomalous nucleotide sharing, were excluded from co-occurrence clustering. Here the immuneACCESS table is served through TCRdb, limited to in-frame sequences with V and J called. Missing clones are a known gap in these copies; in checked studies unresolved V genes cover under half, and the rest lacks a known reason. V, J and clone size were drawn from that table, and D and trimming were deduced from the DNA. The table for this sample lists 150,000 to 200,000 clones; approximately 75% of them were counted only once. Of the sample, more than 3.5% falls within the top ten clones.

CDR1 and CDR2 are read off the germline V gene (reference sequence) as MNHEY and SMNVEV. Between the V and J ends, shortened by 1 base and 7 bases respectively, the junction contains 17 bases. Taken from cysteine to phenylalanine, the CDR3 has 15 residues. The read is trimmed to its CDR3 DNA, 45 bases read in frame from base 1. The clonotype was recovered from a man younger than 45 in good health and CMV-seropositive. The chain joins TRBV27 to TRBJ2-7; TRBD2 could be the D gene, as 6 bases match. The sequenced sample was PBMCs. The sequenced DNA: TGTGCCAGCAGTTTATTCACGGCGGGGATGAGTGAGCAGTACTTC. Translated, it reads CASSLFTAGMSEQYF.